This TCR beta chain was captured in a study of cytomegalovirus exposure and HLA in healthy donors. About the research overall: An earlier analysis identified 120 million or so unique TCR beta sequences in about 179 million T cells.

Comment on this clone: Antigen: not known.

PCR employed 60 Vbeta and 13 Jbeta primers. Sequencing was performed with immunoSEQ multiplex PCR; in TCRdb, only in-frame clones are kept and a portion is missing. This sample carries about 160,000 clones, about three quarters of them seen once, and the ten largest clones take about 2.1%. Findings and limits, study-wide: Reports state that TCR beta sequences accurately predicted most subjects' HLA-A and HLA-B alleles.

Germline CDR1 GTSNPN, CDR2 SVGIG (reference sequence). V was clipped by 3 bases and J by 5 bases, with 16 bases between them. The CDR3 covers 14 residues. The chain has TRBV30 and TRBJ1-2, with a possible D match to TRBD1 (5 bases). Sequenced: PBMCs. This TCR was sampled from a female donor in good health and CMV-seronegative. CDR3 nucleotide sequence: TGTGCCTGGAGCGGGGGACTTTTCGGGTATGGCTACACCTTC. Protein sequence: CAWSGGLFGYGYTF.